This TCR beta chain originates from a study of beta chain features in type 1 diabetes. At the level of the study: When patients were set against healthy donors, age, gender and cell yields were similar.

All of the isolated RNA was reverse transcribed, so expressed TCRB transcripts were sequenced. TCRdb keeps only in-frame clones here, not all; method: immunoSEQ multiplex PCR. Among 300,000 to 350,000 clones listed, about 15% were seen once. Overall study findings and caveats: When Type 1 diabetes patients were examined, their TCRB CDR3s proved moderately but significantly shorter in all four CD4+ subsets. Patients and controls would share equally any PCR tilt toward shorter templates.

This CDR3 has 14 residues. V was pared by 0 bases and J by 6 bases, with 11 bases between. Germline V gene data show CDR1 as SGHRS and CDR2 as YFSETQ. This clone was observed a handful of times. As yet, its antigen is unknown. The source is a man aged 25-40 years in good health. The chain couples TRBV5-1 to TRBJ2-3; maybe TRBD1 (6 bases). Sequenced: central memory CD4+ T cells from blood. The CDR3 region is CASSLGRGRDTQYF. The CDR3 bases are TGCGCCAGCAGCTTGGGCAGGGGCCGTGATACGCAGTATTTT.